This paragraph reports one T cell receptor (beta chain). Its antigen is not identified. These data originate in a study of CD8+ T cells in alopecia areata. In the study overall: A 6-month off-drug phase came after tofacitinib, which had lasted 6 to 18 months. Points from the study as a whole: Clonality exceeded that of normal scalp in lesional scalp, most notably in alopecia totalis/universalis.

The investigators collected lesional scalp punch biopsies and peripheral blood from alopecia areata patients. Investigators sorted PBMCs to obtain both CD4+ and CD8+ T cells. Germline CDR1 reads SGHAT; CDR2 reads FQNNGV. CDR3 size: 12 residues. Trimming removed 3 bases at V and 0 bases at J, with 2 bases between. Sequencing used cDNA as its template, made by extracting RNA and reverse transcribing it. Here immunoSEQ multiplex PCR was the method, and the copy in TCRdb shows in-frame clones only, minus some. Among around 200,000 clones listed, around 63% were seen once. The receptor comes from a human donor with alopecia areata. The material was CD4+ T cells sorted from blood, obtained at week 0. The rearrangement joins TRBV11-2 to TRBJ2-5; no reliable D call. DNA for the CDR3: TGTGCCAGCAGCTTTCACCAAGAGACCCAGTACTTC. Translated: CASSFHQETQYF.